The 19 T cell receptor beta chains below come from one sample, sequenced in a study of cytomegalovirus exposure and HLA in healthy donors. Amplification used 60 Vbeta primers and 13 Jbeta primers. Using immunoSEQ multiplex PCR, the repertoire was profiled, and TCRdb retains in-frame clones only, with some absent. This table holds roughly 100,000 clones, 55% to 80% found once. What was sequenced was PBMCs. The receptors were gathered from a middle-aged man in good health and CMV-seronegative.

J is TRBJ2-2 and V is TRBV28; tentative D call: TRBD1 (6 bases). The CDR3 has 13 residues. The germline CDR1 and CDR2 sequences are MDHEN and SYDVKM. Trimming took off 5 bases at V and 5 bases at J, with 9 bases between the two ends. Here the CDR3 reads CASSVGGTGELFF. DNA of the CDR3: TGTGCCAGCAGTGTAGGGGGAACCGGGGAGCTGTTTTTT.

The V gene is TRBV4-1, the J gene TRBJ1-6; D is uncertain. In germline, CDR1 is MGHRA, CDR2 YSYEKL. V was pared by 1 base and J by 5 bases, with 9 bases between. This CDR3 spans 15 amino acids. CDR3 bases: TGCGCCAGCAGCCAAGGTGCCTTAGATAATTCACCCCTCCACTTT. Protein product: CASSQGALDNSPLHF.

V is TRBV6-5 and J is TRBJ2-5; D may be TRBD2 (6 bases). This CDR3 region has 16 residues. Trimming stripped 0 bases from V and 5 bases from J, with 16 bases between. The germline V gene has CDR1 MNHEY and CDR2 SVGAGI. The CDR3 bases are TGTGCCAGCAGTTACTCACGGGGGAAGGGTGGGGAGACCCAGTACTTC. It specifies CASSYSRGKGGETQYF.

The V call is TRBV29-1, the J call TRBJ2-2, with 8 bases fitting TRBD1. CDR1 and CDR2 from the germline V gene are SQVTM and ANQGSEA. There are 16 residues in the CDR3. The J segment lost 2 bases and the V segment lost 6 bases, leaving 11 bases of the junction unmatched. For the CDR3, the DNA is TGCAGCGTGCCTATCGAGGACAGGGAAAACACCGGGGAGCTGTTTTTT. Translation: CSVPIEDRENTGELFF.

This rearrangement joins TRBV19 to TRBJ1-5; 7 positions match TRBD1. This CDR3 spans 12 amino acids. The trim removed 6 bases at V and 7 bases at J, leaving 3 bases unmatched. The germline V gene encodes CDR1 LNHDA and CDR2 SQIVND (reference sequence). In DNA, the CDR3 is TGTGCCAGTAGCACCAGGGGGCAGCCCCAGCATTTT. Its translation: CASSTRGQPQHF.

J is TRBJ2-3 and V is TRBV6-5, with 7 bases lining up with TRBD2. The CDR3 contains 16 residues. J gave up 4 bases and V 0 bases, and 7 bases lay outside the gene matches. Germline CDR1 MNHEY, CDR2 SVGAGI. The CDR3 nucleotides are TGTGCCAGCAGTTACTCGATAGGACTAGGGGCAGATACGCAGTATTTT. Encoded protein: CASSYSIGLGADTQYF.

The chain recombines TRBV9 with TRBJ1-3, with a possible D match to TRBD1 (5 bases). Per the germline V gene, CDR1 is SGDLS and CDR2 is YYNGEE. The CDR3 extends over 16 amino acids. Deletions cut 0 bases from V and 2 bases from J, with 12 bases between. The DNA of the CDR3 is TGTGCCAGCAGCGTAGTGGGGGGAACTGCTGGAAACACCATATATTTT. Residues: CASSVVGGTAGNTIYF.

The genes are TRBV7-8 and TRBJ1-4; 10 positions agree with TRBD1. V was pared by 3 bases and J by 8 bases, with 9 bases of the junction left unmatched. Germline V CDR1 and CDR2: SGHVS, FQNEAQ. The CDR3 totals 16 residues. For the CDR3, the DNA is TGTGCCAGCAGCTTGAGGGGGACAGGGGTTCAGGAAAAACTGTTTTTT. Translation gives CASSLRGTGVQEKLFF.

The V gene is TRBV11-2, the J gene TRBJ2-3; D is undetermined. V was trimmed by 1 base and J by 6 bases, leaving 8 bases between them. Germline V gene data show CDR1 as SGHAT and CDR2 as FQNNGV. The CDR3 sequence is 13 residues long. The CDR3 loop is CASSLGSRDTQYF. The DNA of the CDR3 is TGTGCCAGCAGCTTAGGGTCGAGGGATACGCAGTATTTT. The entire variable domain, with the rest obtained from reference TRBV11-2 and TRBJ2-3, is as follows: EAGVAQSPRYKIIEKRQSVAFWCNPISGHATLYWYQQILGQGPKLLIQFQNNGVVDDSQLPKDRFSAERLKGVDSTLKIQPAKLEDSAVYLCASSLGSRDTQYFGPGTRLTVL.

The chain combines TRBV7-6 with TRBJ1-1; maybe TRBD1 (5 bases). Germline V lookup: CDR1 SGHVS, CDR2 FNYEAQ. This CDR3 is 17 amino acids long. Trimming took 1 base from V and 2 from J, leaving 17 bases between them. CDR3 residues: CASSLDFSGGTNTEAFF. The CDR3 coding sequence is TGTGCCAGCAGCTTAGATTTTTCGGGAGGGACCAACACTGAAGCTTTCTTT.

The chain carries TRBV5-6 and TRBJ2-5; D is perhaps TRBD1 (6 bases). The germline V gene has CDR1 SGHDT and CDR2 YYEEEE. The CDR3 contains 14 residues. With 3 bases removed from V and 5 bases from J, the gap between germline ends came to 14 bases. In nucleotides, the CDR3 is TGTGCCAGCAGCTCAGAACAGGGAATGGAGACCCAGTACTTC. This codes for CASSSEQGMETQYF. Combining the CDR3 with reference TRBV5-6 and TRBJ2-5 gives the whole variable domain DAGVTQSPTHLIKTRGQQVTLRCSPKSGHDTVSWYQQALGQGPQFIFQYYEEEERQRGNFPDRFSGHQFPNYSSELNVNALLLGDSALYLCASSSEQGMETQYFGPGTRLLVL.

The rearrangement links TRBV7-6 to TRBJ1-5; D not certain. V lost 1 base, J lost 0 bases, and 13 bases lay in between. Germline V gene lookup returns CDR1 SGHVS and CDR2 FNYEAQ. The CDR3 totals 17 residues. The DNA for the CDR3 is TGTGCCAGCAGCTTAGGTTACTCCACAGATAGCAATCAGCCCCAGCATTTT. As protein: CASSLGYSTDSNQPQHF.

The chain links TRBV11-2 to TRBJ2-2, with 9 bases identical to TRBD2. The germline V gene encodes CDR1 SGHAT and CDR2 FQNNGV. The CDR3 contains 19 residues. J was trimmed by 5 bases and V by 7 bases; bases with no gene match: 20. In nucleotides, the CDR3 is TGTGCCAGCACTCGATACATCGGGGAGAAGCGGGGGGAGACCGGGGAGCTGTTTTTT. Translating it yields CASTRYIGEKRGETGELFF.

The chain joins TRBV10-3 to TRBJ2-1; the match to TRBD2 covers 9 bases. V lost 7 bases to trimming and J lost 8 bases; unmatched junction nucleotides: 9. From germline, CDR1 is ENHRY and CDR2 SYGVKD. The CDR3 totals 14 residues. For the CDR3, the DNA is TGTGCCATCACCCCGGGACTAGCCGACGATGAGCAGTTCTTC. Translated, it gives CAITPGLADDEQFF.

The chain joins TRBV5-1 to TRBJ2-3; TRBD2 aligns across 9 bases. The CDR3 is 14 amino acids. The V and J ends lost 0 bases and 5 bases, in that order; junction bases with no gene match: 1. Germline V gene lookup returns CDR1 SGHRS and CDR2 YFSETQ. CDR3 region: CASSLERGEDTQYF. The CDR3 DNA reads as TGCGCCAGCAGCTTGGAGCGGGGGGAAGATACGCAGTATTTT.

Only one count was recorded for this clone. The rearrangement joins TRBV6-5 to TRBJ2-5; 12 nucleotides line up with TRBD2. Germline CDR1 and CDR2: MNHEY and SVGAGI. V lost 4 bases, J lost 9 bases, and 6 bases stayed unmatched. The CDR3 runs to 14 residues. The CDR3 region has the DNA TGTGCCAGCAGTTCTAGCGGGGGGGTCCCGGCCCAGTACTTC. It translates to CASSSSGGVPAQYF.

J is TRBJ1-3 and V is TRBV18; no clear D gene. V lost 4 bases and J 1 base, leaving 11 bases between the germline ends. This CDR3 is 15 amino acids long. CDR1 and CDR2 (germline): KGHSH, LQKENI. The DNA of the CDR3 is TGTGCCAGCTCACAACGGGGAACTTCTGGAAACACCATATATTTT. Its translation is CASSQRGTSGNTIYF. The full variable domain, completed using reference TRBV18 and TRBJ1-3, is NAGVMQNPRHLVRRRGQEARLRCSPMKGHSHVYWYRQLPEEGLKFMVYLQKENIIDESGMPKERFSAEFPKEGPSILRIQQVVRGDSAAYFCASSQRGTSGNTIYFGEGSWLTVV.

V usage is TRBV2 and J usage is TRBJ1-2; TRBD1 agrees at 10 bases. J gave up 0 bases and V 5 bases, and 3 bases lay outside the gene matches. Germline-derived CDR1 and CDR2 are SNHLY and FYNNEI. CDR3 length equals 15 residues. The CDR3 region is CASSMTGGTNYGYTF. The CDR3 bases are TGTGCCAGCAGTATGACAGGGGGCACTAACTATGGCTACACCTTC. The whole variable domain, remainder taken from reference TRBV2 and TRBJ1-2, is EPEVTQTPSHQVTQMGQEVILRCVPISNHLYFYWYRQILGQKVEFLVSFYNNEISEKSEIFDDQFSVERPDGSNFTLKIRSTKLEDSAMYFCASSMTGGTNYGYTFGSGTRLTVV.

This sequence joins TRBV14 and TRBJ2-3; no clear D. V shed 6 bases and J shed 4 bases, with 8 bases lying between them. CDR3 length equals 12 residues. Germline V lookup: CDR1 SGHDN, CDR2 FVKESK. The CDR3 is CASSFPADTQYF. In nucleotides, the CDR3 is TGTGCCAGCAGTTTTCCCGCAGATACGCAGTATTTT.